This TCR beta chain originates from a study of T cell responses to AZD1222 COVID-19 vaccine. Study outcomes and limitations: A reported finding is that nearly half of spike-specific TCRs target unmutated variant regions.

A remark on this clone: What it binds is unknown.

Profiled with immunoSEQ multiplex PCR; TCRdb holds only in-frame clones, not every one. The table records about 170,000 clones, 87% of them present only once. Looked up from germline, CDR1 is LNHNV and CDR2 is YYDKDF (reference sequence). This CDR3 has 15 residues. V was clipped by 7 bases and J by 2 bases, with 17 bases between them. V is TRBV15 and J is TRBJ1-2; D is unresolved. The source of this sequence is an adult who received the AZD1222 COVID-19 vaccine. The source material was peripheral blood, sampled 28 days after the second AZD1222 dose. Written as DNA, the CDR3 is TGTGCCACCATGTCGTCAGAGCCCGGAAACTATGGCTACACCTTC. It codes for CATMSSEPGNYGYTF.